The 19 T cell receptor beta chains below come from one sample, sequenced in a study of response to subunit inactivated influenza vaccine. TCRdb ran MiXCR on the RT-PCR reads and lists one entry per CDR3 protein. The sample shows fewer than 700,000 distinct CDR3 sequences, 10% to 15% of them seen only once. Sequenced here: PBMCs from blood, sampled roughly 48 days after vaccination. The source of these receptors is a man in his forties or fifties who received an inactivated influenza vaccine.

This sequence joins TRBV7-3 and TRBJ2-2; maybe TRBD2 (6 bases). V was clipped by 2 bases and J by 0 bases, with 10 bases between them. Per germline, CDR1 SGHTA and CDR2 FQGTGA. This CDR3 is built from 16 residues. CDR3 sequence reads: CASSLAGTSNTGELFF. The CDR3 region has the DNA TGTGCCAGCAGCTTAGCCGGGACTTCGAACACCGGGGAGCTGTTTTTT.

The chain is built from TRBV7-6 and TRBJ2-5, with 8 bases that match TRBD1. Germline V gene data show CDR1 as SGHVS and CDR2 as FNYEAQ. CDR3 length: 15 amino acids. Germline trimming cut 1 base from V and 5 bases from J; bases unmatched to any gene: 6. In DNA, the CDR3 is TGTGCCAGCAGCTTAGGGGACAGGACTTGGGAGACCCAGTACTTC. Encoded protein: CASSLGDRTWETQYF.

This clonotype was counted a few times. The V gene is TRBV20-1, the J gene TRBJ1-4; no clear D gene. From germline, CDR1 is DFQATT and CDR2 SNEGSKA (reference sequence). Trimming shortened V by 0 bases and J by 9 bases, and 17 bases separated the two germline ends. CDR3 length: 15 amino acids. CDR3 protein: CSARDFKIGSQKLFF. CDR3 in DNA: TGCAGTGCTAGAGATTTTAAGATCGGATCCCAAAAACTGTTTTTT.

V and J are TRBV11-2 and TRBJ2-4, with D tentatively TRBD1 (6 bases). Looked up from germline, CDR1 is SGHAT and CDR2 is FQNNGV. Trimming pared 6 bases from V and 7 bases from J, leaving 16 bases between. The CDR3 has 14 amino acids. The CDR3 loop is CASRSPGQGNIQYF. CDR3 in DNA: TGTGCCAGCAGATCCCCGGGACAAGGCAACATTCAGTACTTC.

There are a few counts of this clonotype. The V call is TRBV11-2, the J call TRBJ2-2; no clear D gene. This CDR3 contains 14 residues. Trimming took off 1 base at V and 7 bases at J, with 10 bases between the two ends. CDR1 is SGHAT and CDR2 is FQNNGV in the germline V gene. The CDR3 nucleotides read TGTGCCAGCAGCTTAGGCAGAGCAGGCGGGGAGCTGTTTTTT. It specifies CASSLGRAGGELFF.

This clonotype has more than one count but fewer than ten. CDR3: CAWSFGSGANVLTF. The DNA for the CDR3 is TGTGCCTGGAGTTTCGGGAGTGGGGCCAACGTCCTGACTTTC. The J gene is TRBJ2-6, the V gene TRBV30; D may be TRBD2 (6 bases). Trimming took 2 bases from V and 3 from J, leaving 8 bases between them. The CDR3 runs 14 residues. Germline V gives CDR1 GTSNPN, CDR2 SVGIG (reference sequence).

V is TRBV20-1 and J is TRBJ2-3; unclear D gene. This CDR3 region has 15 residues. Germline V gives CDR1 DFQATT, CDR2 SNEGSKA (reference sequence). Trimming cost V 0 bases and J 0 bases, with 10 bases left between them. This CDR3 is CSARESGQSTDTQYF. The CDR3, as DNA: TGCAGTGCTAGAGAATCCGGGCAGAGCACAGATACGCAGTATTTT.

This sequence joins TRBV27 and TRBJ2-1; possibly TRBD1 for D (5 bases). Trimming cost V 4 bases and J 0 bases, with 10 bases left between them. Germline V CDR1 and CDR2: MNHEY, SMNVEV (reference sequence). The CDR3 sequence is 15 residues long. The CDR3 DNA follows: TGTGCCAGCAGTTACCGACAGAGCTCCTACAATGAGCAGTTCTTC. Its translation is CASSYRQSSYNEQFF.

This clonotype was counted ten times or more. This chain joins TRBV7-2 and TRBJ2-3; 7 bases align to TRBD2. The length of the CDR3 is 14 residues. From germline, CDR1 is SGHTA and CDR2 FQGNSA. Germline trimming cut 4 bases from V and 2 bases from J; bases unmatched to any gene: 3. CDR3 amino acids: CASSSGLNTDTQYF. The CDR3 region has the DNA TGTGCCAGCAGCTCGGGACTAAACACAGATACGCAGTATTTT.

This rearrangement joins TRBV7-6 to TRBJ2-3, with 9 bases identical to TRBD2. V dropped 0 bases and J dropped 4; count of bases not matched to a gene: 5. CDR3 size: 16 residues. In germline, CDR1 is SGHVS, CDR2 FNYEAQ. The CDR3 region is CASSLALRGGPDTQYF. The CDR3 bases are TGTGCCAGCAGCTTAGCGTTGCGGGGGGGCCCAGATACGCAGTATTTT. The entire variable domain, with the rest obtained from reference TRBV7-6 and TRBJ2-3, is as follows: GAGVSQSPRYKVTKRGQDVALRCDPISGHVSLYWYRQALGQGPEFLTYFNYEAQQDKSGLPNDRFSAERPEGSISTLTIQRTEQRDSAMYRCASSLALRGGPDTQYFGPGTRLTVL.

CDR3 sequence reads: CASTKSPRGYNEQFF. DNA of the CDR3: TGTGCCAGCACTAAGTCGCCCCGGGGCTACAATGAGCAGTTCTTC. The rearrangement links TRBV6-2 or TRBV6-3 to TRBJ2-1; maybe TRBD2 (5 bases). Trimming left V 7 bases short and J 3 bases short, with 16 bases between. The CDR3 contains 15 residues. CDR1 and CDR2 (germline): MNHEY, SVGEGT.

This clonotype has only a few counts. Here the CDR3 reads CASSFTSGGGSDTQYF. In nucleotides, the CDR3 is TGTGCCAGCAGCTTTACTAGCGGAGGGGGGTCAGATACGCAGTATTTT. The chain couples TRBV7-2 to TRBJ2-3; 8 bases match TRBD2. The CDR3 consists of 16 residues. V was clipped by 3 bases and J by 4 bases; unmatched bases: 9. Germline lookup yields CDR1 SGHTA and CDR2 FQGNSA.

This clonotype showed up just a few times. The V and J genes are TRBV7-2 and TRBJ1-2; D gene ambiguous. Germline assignment: CDR1 SGHTA and CDR2 FQGNSA. Trimming left V 3 bases short and J 3 bases short, with 14 bases between. CDR3 size: 15 residues. In DNA, the CDR3 is TGTGCCAGCAGCTTCGTCATGCAGATGGACTATGGCTACACCTTC. Protein product: CASSFVMQMDYGYTF.

The chain joins TRBV6-5 to TRBJ2-5, with D perhaps TRBD2 (5 bases). The CDR3 extends over 18 amino acids. Germline V CDR1 and CDR2: MNHEY, SVGAGI. V was trimmed by 2 bases and J by 2 bases, leaving 21 bases between them. CDR3 sequence reads: CASSYPSFSGPLQETQYF. CDR3 DNA: TGTGCCAGCAGTTACCCCTCCTTCAGCGGCCCCCTTCAAGAGACCCAGTACTTC.

The V call is TRBV18, the J call TRBJ1-1; D gene unclear. Per germline, CDR1 KGHSH and CDR2 LQKENI. The V gene lost 4 bases and the J gene lost 3 bases, with 15 bases spanning the gap. This CDR3 spans 15 amino acids. CDR3 sequence: CASSRSTQVDTEAFF. The CDR3 coding sequence is TGTGCCAGCTCACGCTCGACCCAGGTTGACACTGAAGCTTTCTTT.

This chain joins TRBV5-5 and TRBJ1-4; 7 bases fit TRBD1. CDR3 length: 13 residues. J was trimmed by 11 bases and V by 2 bases; bases with no gene match: 6. CDR1 and CDR2 (germline): SGHKS, YYEKEE (reference sequence). This CDR3 reads CASSLLGTDKLFF. CDR3 coding DNA: TGTGCCAGCAGCTTATTGGGGACAGACAAACTGTTTTTT.

This clonotype turned up a few times. J is TRBJ1-1 and V is TRBV5-1; D gene uncertain. This CDR3 comprises 14 residues. Germline loops: CDR1 SGHRS, CDR2 YFSETQ. Deletions cut 0 bases from V and 2 bases from J, with 8 bases between. The chain's CDR3 is CASSLDNRNTEAFF. CDR3 sequence (DNA): TGCGCCAGCAGCTTGGACAACCGTAACACTGAAGCTTTCTTT.

This clonotype was observed a handful of times. The J gene is TRBJ2-3, the V gene TRBV29-1; TRBD2 matches 9 bases. The length of the CDR3 is 15 residues. V lost 4 bases, J lost 3 bases, and 8 bases stayed unmatched. Germline V CDR1 and CDR2: SQVTM, ANQGSEA. The CDR3 DNA reads as TGCAGCGTTGGAGGGTCTAGCGGGGTGACAGATACGCAGTATTTT. It translates to CSVGGSSGVTDTQYF.

This clonotype was counted between two and nine times. The V gene is TRBV7-9, the J gene TRBJ1-2; 7 bases fit TRBD1. Germline trimming cut 5 bases from V and 8 bases from J; bases unmatched to any gene: 14. The V gene's germline CDR1 is SEHNR and CDR2 FQNEAQ (reference sequence). The CDR3 is 15 amino acids. The CDR3, as DNA: TGTGCCAGCAGCCCAAGGAACAGGGGACTAGGCGGCTACACCTTC. It codes for CASSPRNRGLGGYTF.